These 21 T cell receptor beta chains came from one sample sequenced in a study of cytomegalovirus exposure and HLA in healthy donors. PCR was performed using 60 Vbeta and 13 Jbeta primers. The data were produced by immunoSEQ multiplex PCR, yet TCRdb's version contains in-frame clones alone and is incomplete. This sample carries 100,000 or so clones, 60% to 85% of them seen once, and the ten largest clones take 4% to 5.5%. Sequenced sample: PBMCs. The receptors derive from a man aged 30 to 39 in good health and CMV-seropositive.

The chain has TRBV30 and TRBJ2-3, with D uncertain. CDR1 GTSNPN and CDR2 SVGIG come from the germline V gene (reference sequence). The CDR3 has 13 amino acids. The V and J ends lost 0 bases and 0 bases respectively, with 4 bases between them. In DNA, the CDR3 is TGTGCCTGGAGTGTACTTAGCACAGATACGCAGTATTTT. It is translated as CAWSVLSTDTQYF.

The V call is TRBV11-2, the J call TRBJ1-3; no clear D gene. V shed 5 bases and J shed 10 bases, with 15 bases lying between them. Germline CDR1 reads SGHAT; CDR2 reads FQNNGV. The CDR3 consists of 13 residues. This CDR3 reads CASSPSLDGTIYF. CDR3 DNA: TGTGCCAGCAGCCCGTCACTTGACGGGACCATATATTTT.

This clone was recorded only once. Here the CDR3 reads CASSGQGYRSNQPQHF. Here the CDR3 DNA reads TGTGCCAGCAGTGGACAGGGGTATCGGAGCAATCAGCCCCAGCATTTT. The V and J genes are TRBV6-4 and TRBJ1-5; the match to TRBD1 covers 8 bases. The V gene's germline CDR1 is MRHNA and CDR2 SNTAGT. The CDR3 extends over 16 amino acids. The junction had 6 bases not matched to a gene; V was cut back by 4 bases and J by 1 base.

The chain recombines TRBV4-3 with TRBJ2-7; 10 nucleotides line up with TRBD1. There are 13 residues in the CDR3. The germline gives CDR1 LGHNA, CDR2 YSLEER. Unmatched junction bases numbered 2, after V lost 6 bases and J lost 3 bases. The DNA of the CDR3 is TGCGCCAGCAGTCGGGACAGGGGCTACGAGCAGTACTTC. This translates into CASSRDRGYEQYF.

V gene TRBV28 combines with J gene TRBJ1-5; D is unclear. The CDR3 extends over 16 amino acids. Between the trimmed V and J ends, which lost 5 bases and 5 bases, there was a span of 19 bases. Germline CDR1 is MDHEN and CDR2 is SYDVKM. The CDR3 is CASSNRQVWNHQPQHF. CDR3 nucleotide sequence: TGTGCCAGCAGTAATCGCCAGGTCTGGAATCATCAGCCCCAGCATTTT.

The rearrangement links TRBV6-6 to TRBJ2-1; the D gene is possibly TRBD2 (6 bases). This CDR3 is 16 amino acids long. V was cut by 6 bases and J by 5 bases, with 20 bases left in between. CDR1 MNHNY and CDR2 SVGAGI come from the germline V gene (reference sequence). The CDR3 here is CASRPRGGAVDNEQFF. The CDR3 DNA sequence: TGTGCCAGCAGACCCCGAGGCGGGGCAGTCGACAATGAGCAGTTCTTC.

The rearrangement uses TRBV7-9 and TRBJ1-4; D may be TRBD1 (5 bases). V lost 2 bases and J lost 8, with 15 bases in between. Per the germline V gene, CDR1 is SEHNR and CDR2 is FQNEAQ (reference sequence). This CDR3 comprises 15 residues. The DNA of the CDR3 is TGTGCCAGCAGCTTATCCGGGGGGGTTGGGGAAAAACTGTTTTTT. Protein: CASSLSGGVGEKLFF.

V gene TRBV27 combines with J gene TRBJ1-2; no clear D gene. V was shortened by 7 bases and J by 3 bases, with 12 bases between the two germline ends. In germline, CDR1 is MNHEY, CDR2 SMNVEV (reference sequence). The CDR3 is 13 amino acids. Here the CDR3 reads CASNQAPHYGYTF. The CDR3 DNA sequence: TGTGCCAGCAATCAGGCCCCCCACTATGGCTACACCTTC.

As regards this clone: The junction shows a germline mismatch at one end, possibly a read error. The chain has TRBV4-1 and TRBJ1-4; D call uncertain. The length of the CDR3 is 12 residues. Germline CDR1 is MGHRA and CDR2 is YSYEKL. The CDR3 DNA reads as TGCGCCAGCAGCCAGACTAATGAAAAGCTGTTTTTT. Translation: CASSQTNEKLFF.

The chain employs TRBV6-5 and TRBJ2-3, with unresolved D. Deletions cut 5 bases from V and 6 bases from J, with 12 bases between. The length of the CDR3 is 13 residues. The germline gives CDR1 MNHEY, CDR2 SVGAGI. CDR3 sequence reads: CASSPSPSDTQYF. In DNA, the CDR3 is TGTGCCAGCAGTCCCTCCCCGTCTGATACGCAGTATTTT.

The J gene is TRBJ2-5, the V gene TRBV28, with TRBD2 identical over 9 bases. V dropped 6 bases and J dropped 5; count of bases not matched to a gene: 19. Looked up from germline, CDR1 is MDHEN and CDR2 is SYDVKM. This CDR3 is 18 amino acids long. In DNA form, the CDR3 reads TGTGCCAGCAGATCTCTTCAGCGGGAGGCTTCAGGGCCGGAGACCCAGTACTTC. It specifies CASRSLQREASGPETQYF.

The V call is TRBV28, the J call TRBJ2-1; 8 nucleotides match TRBD2. There are 16 residues in the CDR3. The J segment lost 3 bases and the V segment lost 3 bases, leaving 7 bases of the junction unmatched. The germline CDR1 and CDR2 sequences are MDHEN and SYDVKM. DNA of the CDR3: TGTGCCAGCAGTTTGGACCTCCGGGAGGGCTACAATGAGCAGTTCTTC. It specifies CASSLDLREGYNEQFF.

The chain joins TRBV6-6 to TRBJ1-1; 8 bases match TRBD1. Germline CDR1 and CDR2: MNHNY and SVGAGI (reference sequence). The CDR3 runs 16 residues. V lost 7 bases and J lost 5; bases outside the gene matches: 15. The CDR3 DNA is TGTGCCAGCACTCGGACAGGGAGGAATCGGAAAACTGAAGCTTTCTTT. It yields the protein CASTRTGRNRKTEAFF.

The CDR3, as DNA: TGTGCCAGCAGCTTATTCTCTCCCAGCTCCTACAATGAGCAGTTCTTC. It translates to CASSLFSPSSYNEQFF. V gene TRBV7-3 combines with J gene TRBJ2-1; no reliable D call. The CDR3 is 16 amino acids. V dropped 2 bases and J dropped 0 bases, with 11 bases sitting between them. Germline values: CDR1 SGHTA, CDR2 FQGTGA.

CDR3 sequence reads: CASSQDETSTDTQYF. CDR3 nucleotides: TGCGCCAGCAGCCAAGATGAGACAAGCACAGATACGCAGTATTTT. This chain connects TRBV4-1 to TRBJ2-3; no definite D call. The CDR3 contains 15 residues. CDR1 and CDR2 from the germline V gene are MGHRA and YSYEKL. V was pared by 0 bases and J by 0 bases, with 7 bases between.

CDR3 sequence: CASSYSWGENQPQHF. The CDR3 DNA reads TGTGCCAGCAGTTACTCGTGGGGAGAGAATCAGCCCCAGCATTTT. The chain carries TRBV6-5 and TRBJ1-5; D not resolved. Deletions cut 0 bases from V and 4 bases from J, with 10 bases between. Germline V gives CDR1 MNHEY, CDR2 SVGAGI. The CDR3 sequence is 15 residues long.

The chain recombines TRBV11-2 with TRBJ1-6, with D possibly TRBD1 on 5 matching bases. Germline V gene sequence: CDR1 SGHAT, CDR2 FQNNGV. The CDR3 runs to 14 residues. V shed 4 bases and J shed 4 bases, with 8 bases lying between them. Here the CDR3 reads CASSSTGYNSPLHF. CDR3 DNA sequence: TGTGCCAGCAGCTCTACAGGTTATAATTCACCCCTCCACTTT.

This rearrangement joins TRBV5-1 to TRBJ2-2; D is ambiguous. V was clipped by 4 bases and J by 3 bases, with 4 bases between them. The CDR3 contains 12 residues. Per germline, CDR1 SGHRS and CDR2 YFSETQ. The CDR3 protein is CASSHDTGELFF. The CDR3 DNA sequence: TGCGCCAGCAGCCATGACACCGGGGAGCTGTTTTTT.

This clone was seen a few times. This chain uses TRBV30 with TRBJ1-6, with a tentative D call TRBD1 (5 bases). This CDR3 is 13 amino acids long. V lost 5 bases to trimming and J lost 9 bases, with 14 bases between them. CDR1 is GTSNPN and CDR2 is SVGIG in the germline V gene (reference sequence). The CDR3 protein is CAWAGQSGSPLHF. The CDR3 nucleotides are TGTGCCTGGGCGGGGCAAAGCGGTTCACCCCTCCACTTT.

For the CDR3, the DNA is TGTGCCTGGAGTGTGAGAGGGCGCGAGCAGTACTTC. As protein: CAWSVRGREQYF. The chain is built from TRBV30 and TRBJ2-7; D might be TRBD2 (5 bases). The V gene lost 0 bases and the J gene lost 6 bases, with 9 bases spanning the gap. This CDR3 comprises 12 residues. Germline loops: CDR1 GTSNPN, CDR2 SVGIG (reference sequence).

This chain uses TRBV9 with TRBJ2-5; D is possibly TRBD2 (5 bases). The V end was cut by 4 bases, the J end by 5 bases, with 21 bases between. From germline, CDR1 is SGDLS and CDR2 YYNGEE. The CDR3 consists of 16 residues. The CDR3 nucleotides are TGTGCCAGCAGCCTTTACAGAGGTATCGGGATGGAGACCCAGTACTTC. Protein: CASSLYRGIGMETQYF.